Below, 23 T cell receptor beta chains from the same sample are listed, as sequenced in a study of cytomegalovirus exposure and HLA in healthy donors. PCR used 60 Vbeta primers and 13 Jbeta primers. The protocol was immunoSEQ multiplex PCR, while the TCRdb copy is restricted to in-frame clones and leaves out a portion. The sample lists 100,000 or so clones, about 76% seen once, with about 12% in the top ten. The sequenced sample consisted of PBMCs. The receptor source for this set is a woman in her thirties or forties in good health and CMV-seropositive.

V and J are TRBV29-1 and TRBJ1-1, with D possibly being TRBD1 (6 bases). The CDR3 length is 15 residues. Germline CDR1 is SQVTM and CDR2 is ANQGSEA. V dropped 5 bases and J dropped 1 base, with 17 bases sitting between them. CDR3 DNA: TGCAGCGTTCAGTTGCCGGGACACTCGAACACTGAAGCTTTCTTT. Its protein is CSVQLPGHSNTEAFF.

V usage is TRBV30 and J usage is TRBJ1-3, with a weak D call TRBD1 (6 bases). The CDR3 consists of 17 residues. Germline V gene lookup returns CDR1 GTSNPN and CDR2 SVGIG (reference sequence). V was trimmed by 0 bases and J by 4 bases, leaving 19 bases between them. As DNA, the CDR3 is TGTGCCTGGAGTGTACTAGGGGGGGCGTTTGCCGGAAACACCATATATTTT. The encoded protein is CAWSVLGGAFAGNTIYF.

This clone was picked up a small number of times. The rearrangement joins TRBV7-6 to TRBJ2-3; D perhaps matches TRBD2 (6 bases). Germline assignment: CDR1 SGHVS and CDR2 FNYEAQ. Trimming cost V 3 bases and J 0 bases, with 13 bases left between them. The CDR3 is 16 residues long. The CDR3 nucleotides read TGTGCCAGCAGCTTGCCCCCCGGGACTAGCACAGATACGCAGTATTTT. Protein product: CASSLPPGTSTDTQYF.

This chain joins TRBV6-5 and TRBJ1-2; no definite D call. Trimming stripped 0 bases from V and 5 bases from J, with 13 bases between. The CDR3 sequence is 15 residues long. CDR1 MNHEY and CDR2 SVGAGI come from the germline V gene. CDR3 residues: CASSYSISGGYGYTF. CDR3 nucleotide sequence: TGTGCCAGCAGTTACTCGATATCAGGCGGGTATGGCTACACCTTC.

This sequence joins TRBV5-4 and TRBJ2-7; a weak D match, TRBD1 (6 bases). The V end was cut by 2 bases, the J end by 4 bases, with 13 bases between. Germline CDR1 and CDR2: SGHNT and YYREEE (reference sequence). The CDR3 is 14 amino acids. Written as DNA, the CDR3 is TGTGCCAGCAGCTTCCAGGGGTTCCCATACGAGCAGTACTTC. Its translation: CASSFQGFPYEQYF.

CDR3 bases: TGTGCCAGCAGCTCAAGACAGGGCGACGAGCAGTACTTC. Its protein is CASSSRQGDEQYF. The V and J genes are TRBV7-9 and TRBJ2-7; 7 bases map to TRBD1. V lost 4 bases to trimming and J lost 5 bases; unmatched junction nucleotides: 5. The germline CDR1 and CDR2 sequences are SEHNR and FQNEAQ (reference sequence). The CDR3 is 13 amino acids.

The genes are TRBV18 and TRBJ2-7, with TRBD1 matching 8 bases. Germline values: CDR1 KGHSH, CDR2 LQKENI. Trimming at V came to 3 bases and at J to 2 bases, leaving 6 bases not matched to a gene. The CDR3 contains 15 residues. The CDR3 DNA sequence: TGTGCCAGCTCACCCGCGGGACAGGCCGCCTACGAGCAGTACTTC. Its translation is CASSPAGQAAYEQYF.

In this sample, this clone turned up once. The chain joins TRBV4-1 to TRBJ1-6, with unresolved D. This CDR3 has 17 residues. V shed 0 bases and J shed 5 bases, with 14 bases lying between them. CDR1 is MGHRA, CDR2 YSYEKL, per germline. The CDR3: CASSQDPSGGDNSPLHF. The CDR3 DNA sequence: TGCGCCAGCAGCCAAGATCCGTCGGGCGGGGATAATTCACCCCTCCACTTT.

This clone turned up a few times. The chain employs TRBV5-4 and TRBJ2-5; TRBD2 agrees at 8 bases. The CDR3 loop spans 13 amino acids. V lost 4 bases, J lost 5 bases, and 4 bases stayed unmatched. Germline loops: CDR1 SGHNT, CDR2 YYREEE (reference sequence). This CDR3 is CASSRTSLETQYF. DNA of the CDR3: TGTGCCAGCAGCCGGACTAGCTTGGAGACCCAGTACTTC.

The genes are TRBV4-2 and TRBJ1-2, with 7 bases lining up with TRBD1. The CDR3 covers 14 residues. V was pared by 0 bases and J by 4 bases, with 2 bases of the junction left unmatched. The germline V gene has CDR1 LGHNA and CDR2 YNFKEQ. As DNA, the CDR3 is TGTGCCAGCAGCCAAGATGGGACAGTCTATGGCTACACCTTC. Its protein is CASSQDGTVYGYTF.

This clone occurred a few times. The chain uses TRBV6-1 and TRBJ2-2; D is uncertain. Germline assignment: CDR1 MNHNS and CDR2 SASEGT. This CDR3 is built from 15 residues. Trimming pared 6 bases from V and 7 bases from J, leaving 18 bases between. The CDR3 coding sequence is TGTGCCAGCAGACTCACGGTGGTTTCGAGCGGGGAGCTGTTTTTT. Its translation is CASRLTVVSSGELFF.

This chain links TRBV6-5 with TRBJ2-7; 10 positions match TRBD2. Trimming removed 6 bases from V and 6 bases from J; junction bases left unmatched: 5. CDR1 MNHEY and CDR2 SVGAGI come from the germline V gene. The CDR3 has 13 amino acids. CDR3 amino acids: CASSLAGGSEQYF. CDR3 nucleotides: TGTGCCAGCAGCTTAGCGGGGGGAAGCGAGCAGTACTTC.

In its sample, this clone was seen a few times. V gene TRBV10-3 combines with J gene TRBJ1-2; TRBD1 aligns across 10 bases. Germline lookup yields CDR1 ENHRY and CDR2 SYGVKD. The V segment lost 3 bases and the J segment 8 bases; nucleotides outside the gene matches: 9. There are 15 residues in the CDR3. CDR3 nucleotides: TGTGCCATCAGTGAACAATCCGGGACAGGGGACGGCTACACCTTC. It specifies CAISEQSGTGDGYTF.

V usage is TRBV6-5 and J usage is TRBJ1-2, with D hard to call. The V gene lost 4 bases and the J gene lost 4 bases, with 10 bases spanning the gap. The CDR3 length is 13 residues. Germline lookup yields CDR1 MNHEY and CDR2 SVGAGI. As DNA, the CDR3 is TGTGCCAGCAGTTGGGCAGCATCCTATGGCTACACCTTC. Translating gives CASSWAASYGYTF.

Points on this clone: In the same sample, other DNA sequences code for this CDR3. The chain carries TRBV30 and TRBJ1-1; D unresolved. Germline CDR1 is GTSNPN and CDR2 is SVGIG (reference sequence). CDR3 length: 13 amino acids. V gave up 2 bases and J gave up 0 bases, with 7 bases separating them. CDR3 nucleotides: TGTGCCTGGAGTTCACAGATGAACACTGAAGCTTTCTTT. The encoded protein is CAWSSQMNTEAFF.

This clone has just one count. This chain joins TRBV2 and TRBJ1-4; D might be TRBD1 (6 bases). There are 15 residues in the CDR3. Trimming cost V 6 bases and J 8 bases, with 19 bases left between them. Germline V gene lookup returns CDR1 SNHLY and CDR2 FYNNEI. CDR3 coding DNA: TGTGCCAGCAGCCCCCGGGACATTTCATACGAAAAACTGTTTTTT. Translated, it gives CASSPRDISYEKLFF.

The chain is built from TRBV7-9 and TRBJ1-4; 9 nucleotides line up with TRBD1. The CDR3 length is 15 residues. From germline, CDR1 is SEHNR and CDR2 FQNEAQ (reference sequence). After removal of 5 bases from V and 3 bases from J, the junction contained 4 bases not matched to a gene. The DNA of the CDR3 is TGTGCCAGCAGCCCGACAGGGGGAGCTAATGAAAAACTGTTTTTT. Amino acid sequence: CASSPTGGANEKLFF.

A single count supports this clone. V and J are TRBV5-4 and TRBJ1-1; 10 nucleotides align to TRBD1. This CDR3 comprises 14 residues. V was clipped by 4 bases and J by 4 bases; unmatched bases: 4. Germline V gene lookup returns CDR1 SGHNT and CDR2 YYREEE (reference sequence). In nucleotides, the CDR3 is TGTGCCAGCAGCGTACGACAGGGGGCCACTGAAGCTTTCTTT. Its protein is CASSVRQGATEAFF.

J is TRBJ2-5 and V is TRBV5-8; 11 nucleotides match TRBD2. This CDR3 has 16 amino acids. Trimming removed 3 bases from V and 7 bases from J; junction bases left unmatched: 11. In germline, CDR1 is SGHTS, CDR2 YDEGEE. CDR3 in amino acids: CASSSNLLAGEGTQYF. The CDR3, as DNA: TGTGCCAGCAGCTCTAACCTACTAGCGGGGGAAGGGACCCAGTACTTC.

The V call is TRBV4-2, the J call TRBJ2-1; D unresolved. Germline CDR1 and CDR2: LGHNA and YNFKEQ. The CDR3 runs 16 residues. Trimming removed 0 bases from V and 1 base from J, with 10 bases in between. This CDR3 reads CASSQDETNSYNEQFF. The DNA for the CDR3 is TGTGCCAGCAGCCAAGATGAAACTAATTCCTACAATGAGCAGTTCTTC.

This chain links TRBV10-3 with TRBJ1-5; 8 nucleotides agree with TRBD1. The germline gives CDR1 ENHRY, CDR2 SYGVKD. J lost 6 bases, V lost 3 bases, and 7 bases had no gene match. CDR3 length equals 15 residues. CDR3 region: CAISDTGQAPQPQHF. In DNA form, the CDR3 reads TGTGCCATCAGTGATACGGGACAGGCTCCTCAGCCCCAGCATTTT.

The CDR3 region is CASKSGQGLTGELFF. The CDR3 DNA sequence: TGTGCCAGCAAATCGGGACAGGGACTCACCGGGGAGCTGTTTTTT. The V and J genes are TRBV6-6 and TRBJ2-2; 9 nucleotides match TRBD1. J gave up 4 bases and V 7 bases, and 7 bases lay outside the gene matches. This CDR3 contains 15 residues. Per the germline V gene, CDR1 is MNHNY and CDR2 is SVGAGI (reference sequence).

This chain links TRBV27 with TRBJ2-7; 7 bases are a match to TRBD1. Germline CDR1 is MNHEY and CDR2 is SMNVEV (reference sequence). The V segment lost 5 bases and the J segment 1 base; nucleotides outside the gene matches: 20. This CDR3 is built from 19 residues. The CDR3: CASSASITFRDRRSYEQYF. CDR3 DNA sequence: TGTGCCAGCAGTGCCTCGATTACTTTCCGGGACAGAAGGTCCTACGAGCAGTACTTC.